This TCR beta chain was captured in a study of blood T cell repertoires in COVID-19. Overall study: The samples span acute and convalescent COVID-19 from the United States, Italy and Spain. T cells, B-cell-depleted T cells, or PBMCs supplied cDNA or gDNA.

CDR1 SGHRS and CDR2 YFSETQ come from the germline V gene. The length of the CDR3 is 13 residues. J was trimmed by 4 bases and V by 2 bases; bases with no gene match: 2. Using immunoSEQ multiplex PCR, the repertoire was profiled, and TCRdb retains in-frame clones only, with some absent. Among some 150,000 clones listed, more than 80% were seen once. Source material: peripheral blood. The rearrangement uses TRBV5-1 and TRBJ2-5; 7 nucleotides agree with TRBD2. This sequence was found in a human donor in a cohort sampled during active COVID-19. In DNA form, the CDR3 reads TGCGCCAGCAGCTTTACTAGCGTAGAGACCCAGTACTTC. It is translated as CASSFTSVETQYF.